What follows are 29 T cell receptor beta chains derived from one specimen sequenced in a study of cytomegalovirus exposure and HLA in healthy donors. The study ran its PCR with 60 Vbeta and 13 Jbeta primers. Produced via immunoSEQ multiplex PCR; TCRdb's table is partial and in-frame only. The sample has about 94,000 clones; around 73% are singletons. The specimen was PBMCs. These receptors all come from a woman in her sixties in good health and CMV-seronegative.

In regard to this clone: Other DNA variants within this sample encode the same CDR3. The CDR3 protein is CASSYSRGNTEAFF. The CDR3 DNA follows: TGTGCCAGCAGTTACTCCAGGGGAAACACTGAAGCTTTCTTT. The V call is TRBV6-5, the J call TRBJ1-1; TRBD1 might be the D (6 bases). CDR3 length: 14 amino acids. V lost 0 bases, J lost 2 bases, and 7 bases lay in between. The germline gives CDR1 MNHEY, CDR2 SVGAGI.

Concerning this clone: The junction and the germline gene differ at one end; a read error may be behind it. This chain uses TRBV7-2 with TRBJ2-3; 7 bases are shared with TRBD2. Germline CDR1 SGHTA, CDR2 FQGNSA. This CDR3 has 13 amino acids. CDR3 region: CASRFGGEDTQYF. The CDR3 DNA reads as TGTGCCAGCCGCTTTGGGGGGGAAGATACGCAGTATTTT.

The V and J genes are TRBV5-8 and TRBJ1-2; the D gene is possibly TRBD1 (5 bases). Germline CDR1 SGHTS, CDR2 YDEGEE. The CDR3 has 18 amino acids. The ends were cut back, 0 bases at V and 2 bases at J, with 20 bases in the middle. The CDR3 is CASSLAGGGGLLNYGYTF. The CDR3 DNA is TGTGCCAGCAGCTTGGCCGGGGGAGGTGGCCTCCTAAACTATGGCTACACCTTC.

The gene calls are TRBV27 and TRBJ2-1; 8 bases match TRBD2. The germline V gene encodes CDR1 MNHEY and CDR2 SMNVEV (reference sequence). This CDR3 has 15 residues. J gave up 4 bases and V 6 bases, and 8 bases lay outside the gene matches. The CDR3 region is CASRGLAGRYNEQFF. The CDR3 DNA is TGTGCCAGCAGGGGGCTAGCGGGCCGATACAATGAGCAGTTCTTC.

The V and J genes are TRBV15 and TRBJ2-2; maybe TRBD2 (6 bases). The germline V gene encodes CDR1 LNHNV and CDR2 YYDKDF (reference sequence). The CDR3 runs 14 residues. V lost 1 base and J lost 5, with 8 bases in between. The chain's CDR3 is CATSRGGDTGELFF. CDR3 DNA sequence: TGTGCCACCAGCAGAGGGGGGGATACCGGGGAGCTGTTTTTT.

The rearrangement joins TRBV21-1 to TRBJ2-1; the table's D call of TRBD2 was not tested on the DNA. TRBV21-1 is noted as a pseudogene. This CDR3 region has 15 residues. CDR3 bases: TGTGCCAGCAGCTTAGGACTAGCGGACAACAATGAGCAGTTCTTC. Its protein is CASSLGLADNNEQFF.

This sequence joins TRBV29-1 and TRBJ2-5, with D perhaps TRBD2 (5 bases). With the DNA end fitting TRBJ2-7 better, the J assignment may be wrong. There are 12 residues in the CDR3. Germline CDR1 reads SQVTM; CDR2 reads ANQGSEA. The CDR3 DNA sequence: TGCAGCGTTGGGGAGAGCTCCTACGAGCAGTACTTC. It encodes CSVGESSYEQYF.

The rearrangement uses TRBV5-1 and TRBJ2-7; TRBD1 might be the D (6 bases). The V and J ends lost 0 bases and 0 bases respectively, with 10 bases between them. Germline V gene data show CDR1 as SGHRS and CDR2 as YFSETQ. The CDR3 has 15 amino acids. CDR3 in amino acids: CASSLGQGPSYEQYF. As DNA, the CDR3 is TGCGCCAGCAGCTTGGGTCAGGGGCCCTCCTACGAGCAGTACTTC.

This chain links TRBV18 with TRBJ2-1; the D is unclear. Germline assignment: CDR1 KGHSH and CDR2 LQKENI. This CDR3 is 12 amino acids long. Trimming shortened V by 3 bases and J by 9 bases, and 9 bases separated the two germline ends. CDR3: CASSPRSSEQFF. CDR3 DNA: TGTGCCAGCTCACCCAGGTCCAGTGAGCAGTTCTTC.

The V and J genes are TRBV7-2 and TRBJ1-1, with D possibly TRBD1 on 6 matching bases. Trimming cost V 1 base and J 6 bases, with 15 bases left between them. From germline, CDR1 is SGHTA and CDR2 FQGNSA. The CDR3 has 15 residues. CDR3 sequence reads: CASSLGRTASAEAFF. The CDR3 DNA reads TGTGCCAGCAGCTTAGGGCGGACAGCGAGCGCTGAAGCTTTCTTT.

The CDR3 nucleotides read TGTGCCAGCAGTTTATCACACCTCGAGGGCTATGGCTACACCTTC. Its protein is CASSLSHLEGYGYTF. The rearrangement joins TRBV28 to TRBJ1-2; D is ambiguous. The CDR3 contains 15 residues. Germline V lookup: CDR1 MDHEN, CDR2 SYDVKM. V was trimmed by 1 base and J by 4 bases, leaving 13 bases between them.

This clone was counted a few times. Other DNA sequences in this specimen translate into the identical CDR3. The rearrangement joins TRBV7-9 to TRBJ1-5; D may be TRBD1 (5 bases). Germline lookup yields CDR1 SEHNR and CDR2 FQNEAQ (reference sequence). V lost 2 bases to trimming and J lost 1 base, with 6 bases between them. The CDR3 has 14 residues. The CDR3 spells CASSLTGSNQPQHF. The CDR3 DNA reads TGTGCCAGCAGCTTAACAGGCAGCAATCAGCCCCAGCATTTT.

The chain employs TRBV15 and TRBJ2-1, with TRBD2 as a possible D gene (6 bases). Germline V gene sequence: CDR1 LNHNV, CDR2 YYDKDF (reference sequence). Trimming took off 7 bases at V and 0 bases at J, with 13 bases between the two ends. The CDR3 spans 15 residues. CDR3 region: CATMKAGSSYNEQFF. The CDR3 nucleotides read TGTGCCACCATGAAAGCGGGCAGCTCCTACAATGAGCAGTTCTTC.

The rearrangement joins TRBV10-3 to TRBJ1-2; TRBD1 matches 7 bases. Germline CDR1 ENHRY, CDR2 SYGVKD. The V and J ends lost 2 bases and 7 bases, in that order; junction bases with no gene match: 7. The CDR3 length is 14 residues. In DNA, the CDR3 is TGTGCCATCAGTGAGGAGACAGGGTACTTTGGCTACACCTTC. It specifies CAISEETGYFGYTF.

J is TRBJ2-1 and V is TRBV7-6; perhaps TRBD2 as D (6 bases). Germline CDR1 and CDR2: SGHVS and FNYEAQ. The CDR3 is 15 amino acids. Trimming shortened V by 6 bases and J by 10 bases, and 22 bases separated the two germline ends. The CDR3 DNA reads TGTGCCAGCAGTCCCAGGGTAGCGGAGCCCCAAGAGCAGTTCTTC. Translating it yields CASSPRVAEPQEQFF.

The J gene is TRBJ1-3, the V gene TRBV5-1; D remains unclear. Looked up from germline, CDR1 is SGHRS and CDR2 is YFSETQ. CDR3 length: 14 amino acids. Trimming cost V 0 bases and J 0 bases, with 4 bases left between them. CDR3 in DNA: TGCGCCAGCAGCTTGGCGGGCTCTGGAAACACCATATATTTT. It encodes CASSLAGSGNTIYF. The whole variable domain, remainder taken from reference TRBV5-1 and TRBJ1-3, is KAGVTQTPRYLIKTRGQQVTLSCSPISGHRSVSWYQQTPGQGLQFLFEYFSETQRNKGNFPGRFSGRQFSNSRSEMNVSTLELGDSALYLCASSLAGSGNTIYFGEGSWLTVV.

The chain's CDR3 is CASSRGRYEQYF. The CDR3 DNA sequence: TGTGCCAGCAGCCGCGGCCGCTACGAGCAGTACTTC. The chain couples TRBV5-6 to TRBJ2-7; no clear D. Germline CDR1 reads SGHDT; CDR2 reads YYEEEE. Trimming left V 4 bases short and J 3 bases short, with 8 bases between. This CDR3 is 12 amino acids long.

CDR3 region: CASSFIGSSYNEQFF. The CDR3 DNA reads TGTGCCAGCAGTTTCATCGGGAGCTCCTACAATGAGCAGTTCTTC. The chain has TRBV6-5 and TRBJ2-1; D might be TRBD2 (6 bases). Germline V lookup: CDR1 MNHEY, CDR2 SVGAGI. Trimming shortened V by 4 bases and J by 0 bases, and 10 bases separated the two germline ends. This CDR3 comprises 15 residues.

The chain recombines TRBV7-9 with TRBJ1-1; weak D call: TRBD1 (6 bases). This CDR3 region has 12 residues. Trimming left V 7 bases short and J 5 bases short, with 11 bases between. The germline V gene encodes CDR1 SEHNR and CDR2 FQNEAQ (reference sequence). The CDR3 DNA reads as TGTGCCAGCACGCAGGGGTGGACTGAAGCTTTCTTT. This translates into CASTQGWTEAFF.

In DNA, the CDR3 is TGCGCCAGCAGCGAAGTAGCGGGAGGCACCGGGGAGCTGTTTTTT. This sequence encodes CASSEVAGGTGELFF. The chain combines TRBV5-1 with TRBJ2-2; TRBD2 agrees at 10 bases. J gave up 4 bases and V 4 bases, and 4 bases lay outside the gene matches. CDR3 size: 15 residues. Germline assignment: CDR1 SGHRS and CDR2 YFSETQ.

The chain combines TRBV5-4 with TRBJ2-3, with a tentative D call TRBD1 (6 bases). The V and J ends lost 4 bases and 2 bases respectively, with 11 bases between them. Germline CDR1 SGHNT, CDR2 YYREEE (reference sequence). The CDR3 is made up of 14 amino acids. The CDR3 is CASSKDSYTDTQYF. The CDR3, as DNA: TGTGCCAGCAGCAAGGACAGTTACACAGATACGCAGTATTTT.

The V call is TRBV19, the J call TRBJ2-1; 8 bases are shared with TRBD1. This CDR3 contains 14 residues. Trimming took 3 bases from V and 4 from J; bases not matched to a gene: 2. Germline V lookup: CDR1 LNHDA, CDR2 SQIVND (reference sequence). CDR3 region: CASSMGDRYNEQFF. The CDR3 region has the DNA TGTGCCAGTAGTATGGGGGACAGGTACAATGAGCAGTTCTTC.

With respect to this clone: Other nucleotide sequences in the sample specify the same CDR3. The chain has TRBV7-2 and TRBJ2-5; D is possibly TRBD1 (6 bases). CDR3 length equals 14 residues. The ends were cut back, 1 base at V and 2 bases at J, with 8 bases in the middle. The germline V gene has CDR1 SGHTA and CDR2 FQGNSA. The CDR3 is CASSLGTVQETQYF. The CDR3 bases are TGTGCCAGCAGCTTAGGGACAGTTCAAGAGACCCAGTACTTC.

This clone was seen a handful of times. J is TRBJ2-3 and V is TRBV4-1; 8 bases are shared with TRBD1. CDR1 MGHRA and CDR2 YSYEKL come from the germline V gene. The CDR3 is 14 amino acids. The ends lost 3 bases at V and 3 bases at J; junction bases unmatched: 2. The CDR3 reads CASSQGTGTDTQYF. The DNA for the CDR3 is TGCGCCAGCAGCCAGGGGACAGGAACAGATACGCAGTATTTT.

The chain is built from TRBV6-5 and TRBJ2-1; 7 nucleotides match TRBD1. V trimming: 2 bases; J trimming: 9 bases; junction bases outside the gene matches: 7. CDR1 and CDR2 from the germline V gene are MNHEY and SVGAGI. CDR3 length equals 14 residues. The CDR3 coding sequence is TGTGCCAGCAGTTACACGGGACAGATAAGTGAGCAGTTCTTC. Translation: CASSYTGQISEQFF.

The chain employs TRBV28 and TRBJ2-1; 7 nucleotides agree with TRBD1. Trimming at V came to 7 bases and at J to 5 bases, leaving 14 bases not matched to a gene. This CDR3 has 16 residues. Germline V CDR1 and CDR2: MDHEN, SYDVKM. The CDR3: CASTQAQTGTNNEQFF. The CDR3 DNA sequence: TGTGCCAGCACCCAGGCCCAGACAGGGACGAACAATGAGCAGTTCTTC.

The chain recombines TRBV9 with TRBJ1-3; TRBD1 matches 7 bases. CDR3 length equals 15 residues. CDR1 SGDLS and CDR2 YYNGEE come from the germline V gene. V shed 0 bases and J 4 bases; nucleotides not matched to a gene: 4. CDR3 coding DNA: TGTGCCAGCAGCGTAGGACAGGGTGTGGGAAACACCATATATTTT. The encoded protein is CASSVGQGVGNTIYF. Full variable domain (remainder filled in from reference TRBV9 and TRBJ1-3): DSGVTQTPKHLITATGQRVTLRCSPRSGDLSVYWYQQSLDQGLQFLIQYYNGEERAKGNILERFSAQQFPDLHSELNLSSLELGDSALYFCASSVGQGVGNTIYFGEGSWLTVV.

The sample holds a few counts of this clone. The chain has TRBV19 and TRBJ1-4; 9 bases match TRBD1. V trimming: 3 bases; J trimming: 6 bases; junction bases outside the gene matches: 5. Germline lookup yields CDR1 LNHDA and CDR2 SQIVND (reference sequence). The CDR3 covers 15 residues. CDR3 DNA: TGTGCCAGTAGTATGCCGGGACAGGGCGATGAAAAACTGTTTTTT. This gives the protein CASSMPGQGDEKLFF. The variable domain in full, completed from reference TRBV19 and TRBJ1-4, reads DGGITQSPKYLFRKEGQNVTLSCEQNLNHDAMYWYRQDPGQGLRLIYYSQIVNDFQKGDIAEGYSVSREKKESFPLTVTSAQKNPTAFYLCASSMPGQGDEKLFFGSGTQLSVL.

The rearrangement joins TRBV30 to TRBJ2-7, with 9 bases lining up with TRBD1. Trimming took 2 bases from V and 4 from J; bases not matched to a gene: 6. The germline CDR1 and CDR2 sequences are GTSNPN and SVGIG (reference sequence). The CDR3 contains 14 residues. As DNA, the CDR3 is TGTGCCTGGAGTCGAACAGGGGGCGTTTACGAGCAGTACTTC. It translates to CAWSRTGGVYEQYF.